This T cell receptor (beta chain) was sequenced for a study of shared clonotypes between healthy human individuals. Whole-study context: Used for every donor were three CD4 naive, three CD4 memory, two CD8 naive and one CD8 memory plate.

CD45RO-negative, CCR7-positively selected cells formed the naive CD8 fraction, excluding terminally differentiated effector memory CD45RA+ cells. None of the donors, who were healthy HIV-negative adults, had recently had acute infections or vaccinations. Study outcomes and limitations: When naive CD4 clonotypes were compared across several donors, 4% to 5.5% were shared.

The CDR3 is made up of 14 amino acids. Germline assignment: CDR1 MNHEY and CDR2 SMNVEV (reference sequence). V shed 2 bases, J shed 3 bases, and the junction held 1 base outside the gene matches. Assay used: immunoSEQ multiplex PCR; TCRdb lists only in-frame clones, some missing. The table lists hundreds of thousands of clones, around 96% of them singletons. In the case of this clone: Its antigen is still unknown. This sample also contains other DNA sequences that code for the same CDR3.

The clonotype originates from a woman under 40 in good health. This sequence joins TRBV27 and TRBJ2-1, with 7 positions matching TRBD2. The sequenced sample consisted of naive CD8+ T cells sorted from blood. This CDR3 reads CASSLAGDYNEQFF. The CDR3, as DNA: TGTGCCAGCAGTTTAGCGGGAGACTACAATGAGCAGTTCTTC.